Described below is a single T cell receptor (beta chain) sequence and its context. No antigen is known for it. This entry belongs to a study of post-analysis software for immune sequencing data. As for the study in general: Both relapsing-remitting and secondary progressive multiple sclerosis featured among the disease courses, as did progressive-relapsing multiple sclerosis.

Study-level results: Significantly decreased normalized Chao1 diversity was recorded for multiple sclerosis patients relative to controls.

Included in the TCR beta cDNA libraries were unique molecular identifiers. TCRdb called the PCR reads again in MiXCR, with one record for every CDR3 protein. Among hundreds of thousands of distinct CDR3 sequences listed, 35% to 45% were seen once. This sequence was found in a girl aged 2 to 10 with multiple sclerosis. The sequenced material came from blood.

CDR3 sequence: CAWVRGTYEQYF. In DNA form, the CDR3 reads TGTGCCTGGGTAAGGGGAACCTACGAGCAGTACTTC. The chain links TRBV30 to TRBJ2-4; TRBD1 might be the D (5 bases). The closer fit of TRBJ2-7 to the DNA end suggests the J call may be wrong. The germline V gene encodes CDR1 GTSNPN and CDR2 SVGIG (reference sequence). This CDR3 is built from 12 residues.